This is a list of T cell receptor beta chains from one sample in a study of T-cell reconstitution after alpha-beta-depleted transplantation in children. TCRdb re-analysed the PCR reads in MiXCR, keeping a single row per CDR3 protein. The sample contains fewer than 550,000 distinct CDR3 sequences, about 10% of which appear only once. Sequences were derived from PBMCs, sampled before TCRalphabeta/CD19-depleted stem cell transplant. The receptors originated from a child aged 2-9 years with inherited bone marrow failure, due to receive a stem cell transplant. CDR3s include the opening cysteine and the closing phenylalanine or tryptophan. A D gene is named only where the DNA matches it firmly. Expanded clones get a size class; other rows say once, few or many, or leave the size out.

abundance	len	d_gene	v_gene	j_gene	CDR3aa	CDR3nt
many	15	NA	TRBV4-1	TRBJ2-5	CASSQADYPAETQYF	TGCGCCAGCAGCCAGGCGGACTACCCGGCGGAGACCCAGTACTTC
many	15	NA	TRBV20-1	TRBJ2-1	CSARVVTGTPREQFF	TGCAGTGCTAGGGTGGTCACCGGGACGCCAAGGGAGCAGTTCTTC
many	12	NA	TRBV13	TRBJ2-1	CASSRLSDEQFF	TGTGCCAGCAGCCGCTTATCGGATGAGCAGTTCTTC
NA	17	TRBD1	TRBV28	TRBJ1-4	CASSFRAHRGTNEKLFF	TGTGCCAGCAGTTTCCGGGCCCACAGGGGAACTAATGAAAAACTGTTTTTT
many	15	NA	TRBV5-1	TRBJ2-2	CASSLPQGNTGELFF	TGCGCCAGCAGCTTGCCCCAGGGAAACACCGGGGAGCTGTTTTTT
few	14	NA	TRBV29-1	TRBJ2-1	CSGAGRTSYNEQFF	TGCAGCGGGGCTGGACGGACCTCCTACAATGAGCAGTTCTTC
many	14	TRBD2	TRBV12-3/TRBV12-4	TRBJ2-7	CASRSGLAGEMQYF	TGTGCCAGCAGATCGGGACTAGCGGGAGAGATGCAGTACTTC
many	15	NA	TRBV6-5	TRBJ2-5	CASSTYGQSQETQYF	TGTGCCAGCAGCACATATGGACAGAGCCAAGAGACCCAGTACTTC
few	11	NA	TRBV20-1	TRBJ2-5	CSASLSETQYF	TGCAGTGCTAGTTTATCGGAGACCCAGTACTTC
many	13	NA	TRBV15	TRBJ2-7	CATSRDSWYEQYF	TGTGCCACCAGCAGAGATTCCTGGTACGAGCAGTACTTC
NA	17	TRBD2	TRBV11-2	TRBJ2-7	CASSLEGLAGSRGEQYF	TGTGCCAGCAGCTTAGAGGGACTAGCGGGATCCCGCGGAGAGCAGTACTTC